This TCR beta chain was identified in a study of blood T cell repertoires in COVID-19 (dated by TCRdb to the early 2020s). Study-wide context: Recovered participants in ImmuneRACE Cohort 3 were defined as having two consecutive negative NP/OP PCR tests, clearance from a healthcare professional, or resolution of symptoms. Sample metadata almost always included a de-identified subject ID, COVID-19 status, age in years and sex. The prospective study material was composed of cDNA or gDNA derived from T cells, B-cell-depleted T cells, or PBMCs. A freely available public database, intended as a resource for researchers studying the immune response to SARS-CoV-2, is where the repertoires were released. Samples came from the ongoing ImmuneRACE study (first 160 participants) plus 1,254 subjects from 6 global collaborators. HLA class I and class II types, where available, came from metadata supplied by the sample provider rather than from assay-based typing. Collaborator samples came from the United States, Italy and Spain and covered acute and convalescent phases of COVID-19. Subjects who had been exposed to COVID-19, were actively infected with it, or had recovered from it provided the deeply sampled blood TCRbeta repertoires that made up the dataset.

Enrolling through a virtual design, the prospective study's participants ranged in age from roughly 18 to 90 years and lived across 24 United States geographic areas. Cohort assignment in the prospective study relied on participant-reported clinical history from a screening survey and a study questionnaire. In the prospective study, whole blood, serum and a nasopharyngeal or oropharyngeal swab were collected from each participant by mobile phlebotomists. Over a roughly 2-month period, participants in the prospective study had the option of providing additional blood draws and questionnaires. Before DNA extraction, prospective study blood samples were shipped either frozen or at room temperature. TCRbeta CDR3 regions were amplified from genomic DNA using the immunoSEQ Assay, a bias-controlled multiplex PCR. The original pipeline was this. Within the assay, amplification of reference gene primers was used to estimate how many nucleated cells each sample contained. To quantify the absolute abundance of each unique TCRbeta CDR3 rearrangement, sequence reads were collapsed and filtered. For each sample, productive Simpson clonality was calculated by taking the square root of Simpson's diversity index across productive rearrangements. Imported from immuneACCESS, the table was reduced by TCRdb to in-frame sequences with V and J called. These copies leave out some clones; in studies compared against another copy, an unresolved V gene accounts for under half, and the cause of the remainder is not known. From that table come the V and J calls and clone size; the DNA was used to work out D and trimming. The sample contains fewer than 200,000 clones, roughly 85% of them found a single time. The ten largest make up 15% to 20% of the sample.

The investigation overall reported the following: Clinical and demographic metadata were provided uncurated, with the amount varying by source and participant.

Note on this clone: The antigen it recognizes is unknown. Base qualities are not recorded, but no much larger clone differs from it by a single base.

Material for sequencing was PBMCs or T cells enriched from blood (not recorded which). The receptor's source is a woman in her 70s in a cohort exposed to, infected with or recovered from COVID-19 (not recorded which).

The nucleotide sequence reads as follows: TGTGCCAGCAGCCCCTCCTCGGTGCCCGAGCAGTACTTC. Its translation reads: CASSPSSVPEQYF. Recombination connected TRBV6-6 to TRBJ2-7; no D gene is confidently identified. The V end loses 6 bases and the J end loses 6 bases, and a stretch of 15 bases separates them. Looking up the germline V gene (reference sequence) yields CDR1 MNHNY and CDR2 SVGAGI. The CDR3, cysteine through phenylalanine, is 13 amino acids long. The CDR3 DNA has 39 bases and is translated from base 1.